One and the same sample provided the 21 T cell receptor beta chains below, sequenced in a study of regulatory T cells in long-lasting Graves disease. The time point here: persistent/refractory GD, antithyroid drugs over 5 years with positive TRAb. Extracted RNA from PBMCs served as the source of the TCR library. Library construction for TCR beta used iRepertoire HTBI primers and Arm-PCR of CDR3 regions. One entry per CDR3 protein results from TCRdb running MiXCR on the multiplex PCR reads. The table lists 600,000 to 800,000 distinct CDR3 sequences, 25% to 30% of them singletons. This specimen was peripheral blood mononuclear cells (PBMCs), taken when the disease was refractory, from a patient treated with antithyroid drugs. These TCRs come from a female donor with Graves disease.

This clonotype showed up many times. The J gene is TRBJ2-7, the V gene TRBV28; 9 bases match TRBD1. Trimming removed 6 bases from V and 1 base from J; junction bases left unmatched: 4. The CDR3 length is 14 residues. Germline V gene sequence: CDR1 MDHEN, CDR2 SYDVKM. CDR3 nucleotides: TGTGCCAGCAGCTTTGGGACAGGGTCCTACGAGCAGTACTTC. Its protein product is CASSFGTGSYEQYF.

The V gene is TRBV29-1, the J gene TRBJ2-7; D is possibly TRBD1 (6 bases). The germline V gene has CDR1 SQVTM and CDR2 ANQGSEA. The germline V and J ends were trimmed by 2 bases and 6 bases, with 14 bases remaining between them. The CDR3 covers 13 residues. As DNA, the CDR3 is TGCAGCGTTGAACCGCCAGGGGCGGGCGAGCAGTACTTC. Translation gives CSVEPPGAGEQYF.

The genes are TRBV11-2 and TRBJ2-7, with 7 bases identical to TRBD2. After removal of 7 bases from V and 6 bases from J, the junction contained 9 bases not matched to a gene. Germline CDR1 is SGHAT and CDR2 is FQNNGV. The CDR3 covers 13 residues. CDR3 protein: CASTVLGGIEQYF. For the CDR3, the DNA is TGTGCCAGCACCGTCCTGGGAGGGATCGAGCAGTACTTC.

This clonotype was seen repeatedly, ten times or more. The V and J genes are TRBV12-3 or TRBV12-4 and TRBJ1-1; D remains unclear. This CDR3 region has 13 residues. V was shortened by 7 bases and J by 1 base, with 10 bases between the two germline ends. The CDR3 is CASNTKGNTEAFF. The DNA for the CDR3 is TGTGCCAGCAATACGAAGGGGAACACTGAAGCTTTCTTT.

J is TRBJ1-2 and V is TRBV6-5; D remains ambiguous. The CDR3 contains 13 residues. With 0 bases removed from V and 3 bases from J, the gap between germline ends came to 5 bases. Germline assignment: CDR1 MNHEY and CDR2 SVGAGI. CDR3 amino acids: CASSYSADYGYTF. In DNA form, the CDR3 reads TGTGCCAGCAGTTACTCGGCGGACTATGGCTACACCTTC.

The chain uses TRBV20-1 and TRBJ1-1; 8 nucleotides match TRBD1. V was pared by 2 bases and J by 8 bases, with 13 bases of the junction left unmatched. The CDR3 loop spans 15 amino acids. Germline CDR1 DFQATT, CDR2 SNEGSKA (reference sequence). Here the CDR3 DNA reads TGCAGTGCTAGACCCATCGATTTAGGGACAGGAGAAGCTTTCTTT. Translation: CSARPIDLGTGEAFF.

This chain joins TRBV6-1 and TRBJ1-5; a possible D gene is TRBD1 (6 bases). CDR1 MNHNS and CDR2 SASEGT come from the germline V gene. The V end lost 7 bases, the J end lost 7 bases, and 11 bases lay between the germline ends. The CDR3 is 12 amino acids. The DNA for the CDR3 is TGTGCCAGCAAAAGACAGGAGCAGCCCCAGCATTTT. It codes for CASKRQEQPQHF.

The genes are TRBV27 and TRBJ1-6; perhaps TRBD1 as D (5 bases). CDR1 and CDR2 (germline): MNHEY, SMNVEV (reference sequence). The CDR3 is 14 amino acids. V was pared by 0 bases and J by 6 bases, with 6 bases between. Written as DNA, the CDR3 is TGTGCCAGCAGTTTATCCAGGGTTAATTCACCCCTCCACTTT. Translating it yields CASSLSRVNSPLHF.

CDR3 region: CRKPRGSYNSPLHF. Written as DNA, the CDR3 is TGCAGGAAGCCCAGGGGGTCCTATAATTCACCCCTCCACTTT. V is TRBV29-1 and J is TRBJ1-6; TRBD1 aligns across 7 bases. In germline, CDR1 is SQVTM, CDR2 ANQGSEA. The CDR3 is 14 amino acids.

The rearrangement uses TRBV29-1 and TRBJ1-1; D ambiguous. The germline V and J ends were trimmed by 1 base and 11 bases, with 17 bases remaining between them. CDR3 length equals 13 residues. Per the germline V gene, CDR1 is SQVTM and CDR2 is ANQGSEA. The CDR3 nucleotides read TGCAGCGTTGAAGCCCGGGCCACTGTACTGGCTTTCTTT. Translation gives CSVEARATVLAFF.

The table lists this clonotype with a few counts. The genes are TRBV7-8 and TRBJ1-5; D gene unclear. Germline assignment: CDR1 SGHVS and CDR2 FQNEAQ. V was pared by 0 bases and J by 0 bases, with 6 bases between. The CDR3 is made up of 15 amino acids. As DNA, the CDR3 is TGTGCCAGCAGCTTAGCGCTATATAGCAATCAGCCCCAGCATTTT. As protein: CASSLALYSNQPQHF.

This clonotype was seen a handful of times. V usage is TRBV7-9 and J usage is TRBJ2-7; the match to TRBD1 covers 7 bases. V lost 5 bases and J lost 3; bases outside the gene matches: 7. The CDR3 length is 14 residues. Germline loops: CDR1 SEHNR, CDR2 FQNEAQ (reference sequence). As DNA, the CDR3 is TGTGCCAGCAGCACCGGGACAGACCTCTACGAGCAGTACTTC. It specifies CASSTGTDLYEQYF.

J is TRBJ1-2 and V is TRBV19, with unresolved D. The V gene lost 4 bases and the J gene lost 7 bases, with 16 bases spanning the gap. CDR1 is LNHDA, CDR2 SQIVND, per germline (reference sequence). There are 14 residues in the CDR3. In nucleotides, the CDR3 is TGTGCCAGTAGTACCCAGAGCACTACGGGTGGCTACACCTTC. Translation gives CASSTQSTTGGYTF.

V is TRBV5-5 and J is TRBJ1-1; no clear D gene. Germline CDR1 SGHKS, CDR2 YYEKEE (reference sequence). V was pared by 2 bases and J by 5 bases, with 13 bases between. The CDR3 sequence is 14 residues long. The CDR3 loop is CASSLLSRRTEAFF. The CDR3 DNA follows: TGTGCCAGCAGCTTACTAAGTAGGCGAACTGAAGCTTTCTTT.

DNA for the CDR3: TGCAGTGCTAGAGATGGGCGGGAGAACATTCAGTACTTC. It codes for CSARDGRENIQYF. The chain combines TRBV20-1 with TRBJ2-4; TRBD2 matches 7 bases. The junction had 3 bases not matched to a gene; V was cut back by 0 bases and J by 7 bases. Germline-derived CDR1 and CDR2 are DFQATT and SNEGSKA (reference sequence). This CDR3 comprises 13 residues.

This clonotype was detected a few times. The CDR3 protein is CASSLTTGDIHEQYF. The CDR3 DNA is TGCGCCAGCAGCTTGACGACAGGGGATATCCACGAGCAGTACTTC. The chain combines TRBV5-1 with TRBJ2-7; 8 nucleotides agree with TRBD1. Germline loops: CDR1 SGHRS, CDR2 YFSETQ. The ends lost 1 base at V and 5 bases at J; junction bases unmatched: 8. The CDR3 has 15 residues.

The chain joins TRBV5-4 to TRBJ1-5, with a tentative D call TRBD1 (5 bases). Looked up from germline, CDR1 is SGHNT and CDR2 is YYREEE (reference sequence). V lost 4 bases and J 5 bases, leaving 10 bases between the germline ends. The CDR3 is made up of 13 amino acids. CDR3 amino acids: CASSRLGDQPQHF. Written as DNA, the CDR3 is TGTGCCAGCAGCCGACTGGGGGATCAGCCCCAGCATTTT.

A few counts support this clonotype. The chain is built from TRBV28 and TRBJ2-7, with 7 positions matching TRBD2. J gave up 9 bases and V 3 bases, and 8 bases lay outside the gene matches. Germline-derived CDR1 and CDR2 are MDHEN and SYDVKM. The CDR3 covers 13 residues. The DNA for the CDR3 is TGTGCCAGCAGTTTTTCGGGGAGGGTCGGGCAGTACTTC. It is translated as CASSFSGRVGQYF.

This chain connects TRBV9 to TRBJ1-4; TRBD1 agrees at 8 bases. The junction had 5 bases not matched to a gene; V was cut back by 10 bases and J by 3 bases. Per the germline V gene, CDR1 is SGDLS and CDR2 is YYNGEE. This CDR3 has 13 amino acids. DNA of the CDR3: TGTGCCTCGCAGGGGGCGGCTAATGAAAAACTGTTTTTT. This codes for CASQGAANEKLFF.

The rearrangement uses TRBV6-2 or TRBV6-3 and TRBJ1-5; a possible D gene is TRBD1 (6 bases). CDR3 length: 15 residues. The V and J ends lost 2 bases and 5 bases respectively, with 13 bases between them. CDR1 and CDR2 (germline): MNHEY, SVGEGT. The CDR3, as DNA: TGTGCCAGCAGTTACGTGTCCGCAGGGGATCAGCCCCAGCATTTT. Its protein is CASSYVSAGDQPQHF.

The chain has TRBV28 and TRBJ1-2; 8 bases line up with TRBD1. V was pared by 6 bases and J by 8 bases, with 11 bases of the junction left unmatched. Germline V gives CDR1 MDHEN, CDR2 SYDVKM. There are 14 residues in the CDR3. The CDR3 protein is CASRQPDRALGYTF. Written as DNA, the CDR3 is TGTGCCAGCAGGCAGCCGGACAGGGCGTTGGGCTACACCTTC.